The next 20 T cell receptor beta chains were all read from a single sample in a study of blood T cell repertoires in COVID-19. Produced via immunoSEQ multiplex PCR; TCRdb's table is partial and in-frame only. The sample includes around 100,000 clones, less than 85% of them seen just once. The sample taken for sequencing was peripheral blood. These TCRs come from a man between 70 and 80 years old with active or convalescent COVID-19.

This clone was observed once. V is TRBV6-5 and J is TRBJ2-7; TRBD1 is a possible D gene (6 bases). There are 14 residues in the CDR3. V shed 10 bases and J shed 2 bases, with 18 bases lying between them. CDR1 and CDR2 from the germline V gene are MNHEY and SVGAGI. The CDR3 bases are TGTGCCACCCAGAAAGGGGGAAGCACCTACGAGCAGTACTTC. Amino acids: CATQKGGSTYEQYF.

This rearrangement joins TRBV20-1 to TRBJ2-5, with D uncertain. The ends were cut back, 5 bases at V and 9 bases at J, with 10 bases in the middle. The length of the CDR3 is 10 residues. The germline gives CDR1 DFQATT, CDR2 SNEGSKA (reference sequence). In DNA, the CDR3 is TGCAGTGCTTACGCCCGGGCCCAGTACTTC. This encodes CSAYARAQYF.

The chain combines TRBV7-8 with TRBJ2-7; no clear D gene. CDR3 length: 14 amino acids. Trimming removed 4 bases at V and 6 bases at J, with 16 bases between. Germline CDR1 and CDR2: SGHVS and FQNEAQ. CDR3 sequence: CASSSDEVMVEQYF. The CDR3 DNA follows: TGTGCCAGCAGCTCCGACGAGGTTATGGTCGAGCAGTACTTC.

The CDR3 DNA is TGTGCCAGCAGCTACAAACCCACCCTGGGACAGTTCTACGAGCAGTACTTC. This encodes CASSYKPTLGQFYEQYF. The J gene is TRBJ2-7, the V gene TRBV5-4, with 7 bases matching TRBD1. Germline CDR1 SGHNT, CDR2 YYREEE (reference sequence). This CDR3 is built from 17 residues. Trimming took 3 bases from V and 3 from J; bases not matched to a gene: 15.

The CDR3 nucleotides are TGCGCCAGCAGCTACCCGGGGGCCTACGAGCAGTACTTC. This encodes CASSYPGAYEQYF. The V call is TRBV5-1, the J call TRBJ2-7; the D gene is possibly TRBD2 (6 bases). Per the germline V gene, CDR1 is SGHRS and CDR2 is YFSETQ. The ends were cut back, 3 bases at V and 2 bases at J, with 9 bases in the middle. There are 13 residues in the CDR3.

The chain joins TRBV27 to TRBJ2-1; TRBD1 is a possible D gene (5 bases). V lost 9 bases and J 4 bases, leaving 19 bases between the germline ends. The CDR3 consists of 15 residues. The V gene's germline CDR1 is MNHEY and CDR2 SMNVEV (reference sequence). For the CDR3, the DNA is TGTGCCAGTGGATCTTGGGGCAGAGAATACAATGAGCAGTTCTTC. Translated, it gives CASGSWGREYNEQFF.

This rearrangement joins TRBV6-5 to TRBJ2-7; 11 bases are shared with TRBD2. The germline gives CDR1 MNHEY, CDR2 SVGAGI. Unmatched junction bases numbered 9, after V lost 7 bases and J lost 7 bases. The CDR3 is 14 amino acids. CDR3 DNA sequence: TGTGCCAGCAAATCTAGCGGGAGGATCGGGGAGCAGTACTTC. Translation gives CASKSSGRIGEQYF.

The chain couples TRBV29-1 to TRBJ1-2, with a weak D call TRBD1 (5 bases). V was cut by 5 bases and J by 8 bases, with 15 bases left in between. This CDR3 has 12 amino acids. Germline CDR1 reads SQVTM; CDR2 reads ANQGSEA. The CDR3 is CSVYGGSRGYTF. CDR3 nucleotide sequence: TGCAGCGTTTATGGGGGGTCGAGGGGCTACACCTTC.

The chain has TRBV9 and TRBJ2-2, with 8 bases identical to TRBD2. The CDR3 covers 16 residues. Germline trimming cut 0 bases from V and 6 bases from J; bases unmatched to any gene: 7. CDR1 and CDR2 (germline): SGDLS, YYNGEE. The DNA of the CDR3 is TGTGCCAGCAGCGTAGACACTAGCGGCGTCTCCGGGGAGCTGTTTTTT. Protein product: CASSVDTSGVSGELFF.

The rearrangement links TRBV12-3 or TRBV12-4 to TRBJ2-7; TRBD1 matches 7 bases. J gave up 7 bases and V 5 bases, and 8 bases lay outside the gene matches. This CDR3 contains 13 residues. CDR3 sequence reads: CASSMRQGQEQYF. The CDR3 nucleotides read TGTGCCAGCAGTATGAGACAGGGACAGGAGCAGTACTTC.

This chain joins TRBV9 and TRBJ2-1; 9 nucleotides line up with TRBD2. The CDR3 contains 14 residues. Germline CDR1 reads SGDLS; CDR2 reads YYNGEE. The J segment lost 2 bases and the V segment lost 7 bases, leaving 4 bases of the junction unmatched. CDR3 sequence: CASAGGSAYNEQFF. For the CDR3, the DNA is TGTGCCAGCGCGGGAGGGTCGGCCTACAATGAGCAGTTCTTC.

The V gene is TRBV5-1, the J gene TRBJ1-1; no firm D call. Germline CDR1 is SGHRS and CDR2 is YFSETQ. V lost 4 bases, J lost 3 bases, and 7 bases lay in between. This CDR3 has 12 residues. As DNA, the CDR3 is TGCGCCAGCAGCGACGGGTACACTGAAGCTTTCTTT. Residues: CASSDGYTEAFF.

V is TRBV6-6 and J is TRBJ1-1, with 7 bases that match TRBD1. CDR1 and CDR2 (germline): MNHNY, SVGAGI (reference sequence). The V segment lost 6 bases and the J segment 1 base; nucleotides outside the gene matches: 5. This CDR3 comprises 14 residues. The CDR3 DNA reads as TGTGCCAGCAGCAAACAGGGGAAGAACACTGAAGCTTTCTTT. Encoded protein: CASSKQGKNTEAFF.

The rearrangement joins TRBV4-1 to TRBJ2-4, with D hard to call. CDR1 and CDR2 from the germline V gene are MGHRA and YSYEKL. There are 15 residues in the CDR3. V was shortened by 1 base and J by 6 bases, with 13 bases between the two germline ends. The CDR3 nucleotides are TGCGCCAGCAGCCAAGGGTTTTTTAGTCTAAACATTCAGTACTTC. Its protein is CASSQGFFSLNIQYF.

The chain couples TRBV2 to TRBJ1-1; 10 bases match TRBD1. CDR3 size: 13 residues. Germline assignment: CDR1 SNHLY and CDR2 FYNNEI. Trimming cost V 4 bases and J 8 bases; bases outside gene matches: 4. Written as DNA, the CDR3 is TGTGCCAGCAGTGGGGACAGGGGAGAGGAAGCTTTCTTT. Translating it yields CASSGDRGEEAFF.

This sequence joins TRBV27 and TRBJ1-1; TRBD1 matches at 8 bases. CDR1 is MNHEY, CDR2 SMNVEV, per germline (reference sequence). The CDR3 totals 16 residues. J gave up 7 bases and V 4 bases, and 14 bases lay outside the gene matches. For the CDR3, the DNA is TGTGCCAGCAGTTCTCGACAGGGGCCAGGGATTGGTGAAGCTTTCTTT. Amino acids: CASSSRQGPGIGEAFF.

This rearrangement joins TRBV28 to TRBJ1-5; weak D call: TRBD1 (6 bases). This CDR3 has 14 residues. Germline V gives CDR1 MDHEN, CDR2 SYDVKM. V was clipped by 5 bases and J by 3 bases, with 11 bases between them. The CDR3, as DNA: TGTGCCAGCAGTCCGAACAGGGTCAATCAGCCCCAGCATTTT. This translates into CASSPNRVNQPQHF.

The chain joins TRBV5-1 to TRBJ1-5; 8 bases agree with TRBD1. CDR3 length: 14 amino acids. Germline V gene lookup returns CDR1 SGHRS and CDR2 YFSETQ. With 2 bases clipped from V and 5 bases from J, the junction kept 3 bases outside the gene matches. The CDR3 reads CASSLGQGDQPQHF. CDR3 DNA: TGCGCCAGCAGCTTAGGACAGGGCGATCAGCCCCAGCATTTT. Full variable domain (outside the CDR3, taken from reference TRBV5-1 and TRBJ1-5): KAGVTQTPRYLIKTRGQQVTLSCSPISGHRSVSWYQQTPGQGLQFLFEYFSETQRNKGNFPGRFSGRQFSNSRSEMNVSTLELGDSALYLCASSLGQGDQPQHFGDGTRLSIL.

The chain uses TRBV5-1 and TRBJ1-1; D remains ambiguous. The CDR3 consists of 14 residues. V lost 6 bases and J 7 bases, leaving 19 bases between the germline ends. Germline V gene lookup returns CDR1 SGHRS and CDR2 YFSETQ. The CDR3, as DNA: TGCGCCAGCACTCCCCCCGGGTTGGTCGGTGAAGCTTTCTTT. Amino acids: CASTPPGLVGEAFF.

V is TRBV27 and J is TRBJ1-2; 9 bases map to TRBD1. Germline V gives CDR1 MNHEY, CDR2 SMNVEV (reference sequence). The length of the CDR3 is 16 residues. Trimming removed 3 bases from V and 5 bases from J; junction bases left unmatched: 10. The CDR3 DNA sequence: TGTGCCAGCAGTTTCCAAGGAGACAGGGGGACTTATGGCTACACCTTC. Protein: CASSFQGDRGTYGYTF.